This entry is about one T cell receptor (beta chain). Data came from immunoSEQ multiplex PCR; TCRdb stores just in-frame clones and leaves some out. The sample includes 72,000 or so clones, around nine tenths seen only once; the top ten take roughly 0.73%. The data were obtained in a study of blood T cell repertoires in COVID-19. CDR3 length: 14 residues. The junction had 8 bases not matched to a gene; V was cut back by 6 bases and J by 4 bases. Germline CDR1 LGHDT, CDR2 YNNKEL (reference sequence). The receptor was isolated from a woman older than 75 with acute or convalescent COVID-19. The sample comprised peripheral blood. The chain links TRBV3-1 (or the pseudogene TRBV3-2) to TRBJ1-2, with TRBD1 matching over 7 bases. The CDR3 region is CASRPGTELYGYTF. As DNA, the CDR3 is TGTGCCAGCAGACCCGGGACAGAACTCTATGGCTACACCTTC.